A selection of T cell receptor beta chains follows, all from one sample in a study of blood T cells in healthy people across ages. TCRdb re-called the 5' RACE reads with MiXCR, one entry per CDR3 protein. The data hold roughly 1,700,000 distinct CDR3 sequences, with 28% observed a single time. Sample: blood. These receptor sequences come from a young woman in good health. CDR3s include the opening cysteine and the closing phenylalanine or tryptophan. D genes are given only for firm matches. A row's size may be missing; if present it is once, few, many or a size class.

D gene: NA; J gene: TRBJ2-1; clone size: few; V gene: TRBV4-1; CDR3 protein: CASSASGPNEQFF; CDR3 DNA: TGCGCCAGCAGCGCCAGCGGCCCCAATGAGCAGTTCTTC
D gene: TRBD1; J gene: TRBJ2-1; clone size: NA; V gene: TRBV5-1; CDR3 protein: CASSGTGGDNEQFF; CDR3 DNA: TGCGCCAGCAGCGGGACAGGGGGAGATAATGAGCAGTTCTTC
D gene: NA; J gene: TRBJ1-2; clone size: few; V gene: TRBV4-3; CDR3 protein: CASSQERELGYTF; CDR3 DNA: TGCGCCAGCAGCCAAGAAAGGGAGCTTGGCTACACCTTC
D gene: TRBD2; J gene: TRBJ2-3; clone size: NA; V gene: TRBV20-1; CDR3 protein: CSASKAASGADTQYF; CDR3 DNA: TGCAGTGCTAGTAAGGCGGCTAGCGGGGCTGATACGCAGTATTTT
D gene: NA; J gene: TRBJ2-7; clone size: few; V gene: TRBV5-1; CDR3 protein: CASSPRAAGGYEQYF; CDR3 DNA: TGCGCCAGCAGCCCCAGGGCGGCAGGCGGTTACGAGCAGTACTTC
D gene: NA; J gene: TRBJ2-7; clone size: NA; V gene: TRBV5-1; CDR3 protein: CASSLGGTGNLWDEQYF; CDR3 DNA: TGCGCCAGCAGCTTGGGGGGCACCGGGAACCTTTGGGACGAGCAGTACTTC
D gene: NA; J gene: TRBJ2-7; clone size: many; V gene: TRBV6-2/TRBV6-3; CDR3 protein: CASSYSYSEQYF; CDR3 DNA: TGTGCCAGCAGTTACTCGTATTCGGAGCAGTACTTC
D gene: NA; J gene: TRBJ1-2; clone size: few; V gene: TRBV5-1; CDR3 protein: CASSFNPGLDGYTF; CDR3 DNA: TGCGCCAGCAGCTTTAACCCAGGTCTTGATGGCTACACCTTC
D gene: NA; J gene: TRBJ2-1; clone size: many; V gene: TRBV5-1; CDR3 protein: CASSSSGPSYNEQFF; CDR3 DNA: TGCGCCAGCAGCTCCTCAGGTCCATCCTACAATGAGCAGTTCTTC
D gene: NA; J gene: TRBJ2-7; clone size: many; V gene: TRBV6-4; CDR3 protein: CARPRSRAHEQYF; CDR3 DNA: TGTGCCAGGCCCCGAAGCAGGGCCCACGAGCAGTACTTC
D gene: NA; J gene: TRBJ1-1; clone size: few; V gene: TRBV27; CDR3 protein: CASSFLGLGTEAFF; CDR3 DNA: TGTGCCAGCAGTTTTTTGGGTTTGGGCACTGAAGCTTTCTTT
D gene: TRBD1; J gene: TRBJ2-7; clone size: many; V gene: TRBV7-8; CDR3 protein: CASSFLETGQGYEQYF; CDR3 DNA: TGTGCCAGCAGCTTCCTTGAAACGGGACAGGGTTACGAGCAGTACTTC
D gene: NA; J gene: TRBJ2-5; clone size: few; V gene: TRBV29-1; CDR3 protein: CSALWGARARETQYF; CDR3 DNA: TGCAGCGCCCTATGGGGGGCCAGGGCGAGGGAGACCCAGTACTTC
D gene: TRBD2; J gene: TRBJ2-7; clone size: many; V gene: TRBV20-1; CDR3 protein: CSARGGLAGGQSSYEQYF; CDR3 DNA: TGCAGTGCTAGAGGGGGACTAGCGGGGGGGCAGAGCTCCTACGAGCAGTACTTC
D gene: NA; J gene: TRBJ1-3; clone size: NA; V gene: TRBV29-1; CDR3 protein: CSVDTANSIYF; CDR3 DNA: TGCAGCGTCGACACCGCAAATTCCATATATTTT
D gene: NA; J gene: TRBJ2-5; clone size: NA; V gene: TRBV4-3; CDR3 protein: CASSQVGLETQYF; CDR3 DNA: TGCGCCAGCAGCCAAGTCGGGTTAGAGACCCAGTACTTC
D gene: NA; J gene: TRBJ2-4; clone size: few; V gene: TRBV6-6; CDR3 protein: CASSSQATGDNEQYF; CDR3 DNA: TGTGCCAGCAGTTCCCAGGCCACCGGCGACAATGAGCAGTACTTC
D gene: TRBD2; J gene: TRBJ2-7; clone size: many; V gene: TRBV20-1; CDR3 protein: CSARPLAGDFDEQYF; CDR3 DNA: TGCAGTGCTCGCCCCCTAGCGGGGGACTTCGACGAGCAGTACTTC
D gene: NA; J gene: TRBJ2-5; clone size: many; V gene: TRBV29-1; CDR3 protein: CSVEEDTPRGTQYF; CDR3 DNA: TGCAGCGTTGAAGAGGATACTCCCCGTGGGACCCAGTACTTC
D gene: TRBD1; J gene: TRBJ1-5; clone size: many; V gene: TRBV15; CDR3 protein: CATSTGTGHQPQHF; CDR3 DNA: TGTGCCACCAGTACCGGGACAGGGCATCAGCCCCAGCATTTT
D gene: NA; J gene: TRBJ2-2; clone size: NA; V gene: TRBV7-9; CDR3 protein: CASSPVARVAGELFF; CDR3 DNA: TGTGCCAGCAGCCCGGTGGCCAGGGTGGCCGGGGAGCTGTTTTTT
D gene: NA; J gene: TRBJ2-3; clone size: NA; V gene: TRBV2; CDR3 protein: CASAATVARDTQYF; CDR3 DNA: TGTGCCAGCGCCGCGACGGTGGCGAGGGATACGCAGTATTTT
D gene: TRBD2; J gene: TRBJ2-6; clone size: NA; V gene: TRBV29-1; CDR3 protein: CSVASGGAGANVLTF; CDR3 DNA: TGCAGCGTTGCCTCCGGGGGGGCTGGGGCCAACGTCCTGACTTTC
D gene: TRBD2; J gene: TRBJ2-3; clone size: once; V gene: TRBV7-9; CDR3 protein: CASSPVGKLAGARTDTQYF; CDR3 DNA: TGTGCCAGCAGCCCCGTCGGGAAACTAGCGGGGGCCCGCACAGATACGCAGTATTTT
D gene: NA; J gene: TRBJ2-7; clone size: many; V gene: TRBV5-1; CDR3 protein: CASSSTRGTSYEQYF; CDR3 DNA: TGCGCCAGCAGCTCCACCAGGGGAACCTCCTACGAGCAGTACTTC
D gene: NA; J gene: TRBJ1-1; clone size: NA; V gene: TRBV3-1; CDR3 protein: CASSQYNRPSTEAFF; CDR3 DNA: TGTGCCAGCAGCCAGTATAACCGGCCGAGCACTGAAGCTTTCTTT
D gene: TRBD1; J gene: TRBJ1-2; clone size: NA; V gene: TRBV30; CDR3 protein: CAWSEGTGDGYTF; CDR3 DNA: TGTGCCTGGAGTGAGGGGACAGGGGATGGCTACACCTTC
D gene: NA; J gene: TRBJ1-2; clone size: many; V gene: TRBV10-3; CDR3 protein: CAIGTGYGYTF; CDR3 DNA: TGTGCCATCGGTACGGGCTATGGCTACACCTTC
D gene: TRBD2; J gene: TRBJ2-3; clone size: few; V gene: TRBV2; CDR3 protein: CASRRGVSTDTQYF; CDR3 DNA: TGTGCCAGCAGGCGGGGGGTCAGCACAGATACGCAGTATTTT
D gene: NA; J gene: TRBJ2-7; clone size: NA; V gene: TRBV6-5; CDR3 protein: CASSPLQDSESYEQYF; CDR3 DNA: TGTGCCAGCAGTCCCCTTCAGGATAGCGAGTCCTACGAGCAGTACTTC
D gene: NA; J gene: TRBJ2-1; clone size: NA; V gene: TRBV7-6; CDR3 protein: CASSLVRRGPTSSYNEQFF; CDR3 DNA: TGTGCCAGCAGCTTAGTTCGGCGGGGGCCCACTAGCTCCTACAATGAGCAGTTCTTC
D gene: TRBD1; J gene: TRBJ1-2; clone size: NA; V gene: TRBV2; CDR3 protein: CASSDTAGQGFRLGYGYTF; CDR3 DNA: TGTGCCAGCAGTGATACCGCGGGACAGGGGTTTCGGTTAGGTTATGGCTACACCTTC
D gene: NA; J gene: TRBJ1-1; clone size: few; V gene: TRBV10-3; CDR3 protein: CATSESPGNTEAFF; CDR3 DNA: TGTGCCACCAGTGAGTCGCCCGGGAACACTGAAGCTTTCTTT
D gene: TRBD1; J gene: TRBJ1-2; clone size: NA; V gene: TRBV12-3/TRBV12-4; CDR3 protein: CASSLYGTGRGYTF; CDR3 DNA: TGTGCCAGCAGTTTATATGGGACAGGAAGGGGCTACACCTTC
D gene: NA; J gene: TRBJ1-2; clone size: NA; V gene: TRBV3-1; CDR3 protein: CASNPKDSSYGYTF; CDR3 DNA: TGTGCCAGCAACCCAAAGGACAGTTCCTATGGCTACACCTTC
D gene: TRBD1; J gene: TRBJ1-2; clone size: few; V gene: TRBV12-3/TRBV12-4; CDR3 protein: CASSTTGFGYGYTF; CDR3 DNA: TGTGCCAGCTCCACGACAGGGTTTGGCTATGGCTACACCTTC